This passage covers 14 T cell receptor beta chains from one sample sequenced in a study of metastatic and nonmetastatic thyroid tumors. Until they underwent thyroid surgery, no patient had received any treatment. MiXCR reprocessed the PCR reads for TCRdb. The sample records 20,000 or so clones, approximately 23% being singletons. Sequencing was carried out using tumor tissue. The receptors derive from a female donor with papillary thyroid cancer or a benign thyroid nodule (not recorded which). Some clones in this sample may be carry-over from other donors' samples.

This clone was counted many times. Within the sample, other DNA sequences also encode this same CDR3. This chain uses TRBV6-1 with TRBJ2-1; 7 positions agree with TRBD2. V shed 6 bases, J shed 2 bases, and the junction held 4 bases outside the gene matches. CDR1 is MNHNS, CDR2 SASEGT, per germline. This CDR3 comprises 14 residues. The CDR3 protein is CASRRGRAYNEQFF. CDR3 coding DNA: TGTGCCAGCAGGCGAGGGAGGGCCTACAATGAGCAGTTCTTC.

This clone was detected many times. The chain is built from TRBV5-6 and TRBJ2-3; D unclear. The CDR3 has 12 residues. CDR1 and CDR2 (germline): SGHDT, YYEEEE. Trimming shortened V by 2 bases and J by 5 bases, and 6 bases separated the two germline ends. CDR3 DNA sequence: TGTGCCAGCAGCTTTTCGGGAGATACGCAGTATTTT. This gives the protein CASSFSGDTQYF.

This clone was picked up many times. V and J are TRBV20-1 and TRBJ2-1, with TRBD2 identical over 7 bases. This CDR3 has 15 amino acids. The V and J ends lost 6 bases and 7 bases, in that order; junction bases with no gene match: 15. Looked up from germline, CDR1 is DFQATT and CDR2 is SNEGSKA (reference sequence). CDR3 sequence (DNA): TGCAGTGCCACGGGAGCGGGATTGGTATGGAATGAGCAGTTCTTC. This translates into CSATGAGLVWNEQFF.

The DNA of the CDR3 is TGTGCCAGCAGTTACTCGAGACAGGGGGGCGGGGGTGAAGCTTTCTTT. This sequence encodes CASSYSRQGGGGEAFF. The chain is built from TRBV6-2 or TRBV6-3 and TRBJ1-1, with 9 bases matching TRBD1. The length of the CDR3 is 16 residues. Trimming removed 0 bases from V and 7 bases from J; junction bases left unmatched: 9. Germline V gene lookup returns CDR1 MNHEY and CDR2 SVGEGT.

This chain uses TRBV6-2 or TRBV6-3 with TRBJ1-1, with D hard to call. Germline V gives CDR1 MNHEY, CDR2 SVGEGT. V dropped 6 bases and J dropped 10 bases, with 15 bases sitting between them. CDR3 size: 12 residues. The CDR3: CASRATGRRAFF. DNA for the CDR3: TGTGCCAGCAGGGCTACTGGGAGACGAGCTTTCTTT.

This clone has at least ten counts. This sequence joins TRBV9 and TRBJ2-1; unclear D gene. The CDR3 has 14 amino acids. V was cut by 2 bases and J by 3 bases, with 9 bases left in between. The germline CDR1 and CDR2 sequences are SGDLS and YYNGEE. The CDR3 protein is CASSVVGIYNEQFF. The DNA for the CDR3 is TGTGCCAGCAGCGTGGTTGGTATCTACAATGAGCAGTTCTTC.

The J gene is TRBJ2-3, the V gene TRBV19; 7 positions match TRBD2. The germline gives CDR1 LNHDA, CDR2 SQIVND (reference sequence). V shed 5 bases, J shed 2 bases, and the junction held 7 bases outside the gene matches. CDR3 length: 15 residues. In DNA form, the CDR3 reads TGTGCCAGTAGTCCGCGGGGGACCGTCACAGATACGCAGTATTTT. It yields the protein CASSPRGTVTDTQYF.

Points on this clone: The identical CDR3 is also encoded by other nucleotide sequences in the sample. The chain links TRBV7-4 to TRBJ2-3, with D unclear. This CDR3 comprises 17 residues. The germline CDR1 and CDR2 sequences are SGHVT and SQSDAQ. V lost 1 base to trimming and J lost 3 bases, with 17 bases between them. The CDR3 loop reads CASSLEGSDSSTDTQYF. In DNA, the CDR3 is TGTGCCAGCAGCTTAGAGGGTTCTGACTCGAGTACAGATACGCAGTATTTT.

The genes are TRBV6-1 and TRBJ2-7, with D possibly called TRBD1 or TRBD2 (5 bases each). The CDR3 runs 14 residues. The V and J ends lost 1 base and 2 bases respectively, with 9 bases between them. Germline V gene data show CDR1 as MNHNS and CDR2 as SASEGT. This CDR3 reads CASSEEPGPYEQYF. CDR3 nucleotide sequence: TGTGCCAGCAGTGAAGAGCCGGGACCCTACGAGCAGTACTTC.

The chain employs TRBV6-2 or TRBV6-3 and TRBJ2-1; 15 nucleotides line up with TRBD2. This CDR3 has 18 amino acids. Trimming removed 5 bases from V and 0 bases from J; junction bases left unmatched: 5. Germline lookup yields CDR1 MNHEY and CDR2 SVGEGT. In DNA, the CDR3 is TGTGCCAGCAGTACGGGACTAGCGGGGGGCTACTCCTACAATGAGCAGTTCTTC. Translated, it gives CASSTGLAGGYSYNEQFF.

This clone was seen at least ten times. V usage is TRBV9 and J usage is TRBJ2-3; D perhaps matches TRBD1 (6 bases). V dropped 4 bases and J dropped 0 bases, with 9 bases sitting between them. The CDR3 is 14 amino acids. Germline CDR1 SGDLS, CDR2 YYNGEE. The CDR3 DNA reads TGTGCCAGCAGCCCACAGGGAAGCACAGATACGCAGTATTTT. It encodes CASSPQGSTDTQYF.

This clone was counted a few times. The chain recombines TRBV10-3 with TRBJ2-7; D not resolved. V lost 6 bases and J lost 3, with 21 bases in between. Germline CDR1 reads ENHRY; CDR2 reads SYGVKD. This CDR3 comprises 16 residues. DNA for the CDR3: TGTGCCATCAGGGCCCATGAGGTGGGCCCTAACTACGAGCAGTACTTC. It encodes CAIRAHEVGPNYEQYF.

The table lists this clone with many counts. Since a much larger clone is just one base distant, this may be a read error. The gene calls are TRBV18 and TRBJ1-2; D might be TRBD1 (5 bases). With 9 bases removed from V and 2 bases from J, the gap between germline ends came to 25 bases. This CDR3 spans 17 amino acids. Germline V gives CDR1 KGHSH, CDR2 LQKENI. The CDR3 DNA sequence: TGTGCCAGTTTCCCGGGACTGGGAACGGGCATAAACTATGGCTACACCTTC. Protein product: CASFPGLGTGINYGYTF.

The V gene is TRBV6-2 or TRBV6-3, the J gene TRBJ1-2, with 9 bases matching TRBD1. Trimming cost V 4 bases and J 0 bases; bases outside gene matches: 6. The CDR3 totals 16 residues. Germline values: CDR1 MNHEY, CDR2 SVGEGT. The CDR3 is CASSSGTGRANYGYTF. The CDR3 coding sequence is TGTGCCAGCAGTTCCGGGACAGGGAGAGCTAACTATGGCTACACCTTC.